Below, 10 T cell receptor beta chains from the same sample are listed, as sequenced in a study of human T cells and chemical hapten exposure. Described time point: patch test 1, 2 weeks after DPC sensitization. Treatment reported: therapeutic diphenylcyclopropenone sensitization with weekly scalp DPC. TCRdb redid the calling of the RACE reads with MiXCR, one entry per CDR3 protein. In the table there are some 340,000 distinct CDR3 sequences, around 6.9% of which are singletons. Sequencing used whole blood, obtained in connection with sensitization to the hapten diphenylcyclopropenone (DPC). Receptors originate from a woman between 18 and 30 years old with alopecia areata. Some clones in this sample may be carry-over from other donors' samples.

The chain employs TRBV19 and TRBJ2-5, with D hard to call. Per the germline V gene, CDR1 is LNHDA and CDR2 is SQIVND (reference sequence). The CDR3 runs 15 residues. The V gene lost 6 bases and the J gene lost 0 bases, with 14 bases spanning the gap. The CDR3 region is CASSKSRRYQETQYF. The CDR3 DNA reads TGTGCCAGTAGCAAATCTAGACGGTACCAAGAGACCCAGTACTTC.

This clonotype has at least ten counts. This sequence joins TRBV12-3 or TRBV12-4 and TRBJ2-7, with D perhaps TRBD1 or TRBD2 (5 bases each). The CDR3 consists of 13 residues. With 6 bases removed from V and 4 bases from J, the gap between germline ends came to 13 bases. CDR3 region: CASSRGDGYEQYF. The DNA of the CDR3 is TGTGCCAGCAGCCGAGGGGACGGGTACGAGCAGTACTTC.

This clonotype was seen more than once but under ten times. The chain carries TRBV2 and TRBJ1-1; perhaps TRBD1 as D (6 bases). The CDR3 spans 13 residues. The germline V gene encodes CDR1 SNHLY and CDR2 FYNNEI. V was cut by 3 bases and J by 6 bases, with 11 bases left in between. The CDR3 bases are TGTGCCAGCAGTGAGTCTCGGGGGCCTGAAGCTTTCTTT. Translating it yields CASSESRGPEAFF.

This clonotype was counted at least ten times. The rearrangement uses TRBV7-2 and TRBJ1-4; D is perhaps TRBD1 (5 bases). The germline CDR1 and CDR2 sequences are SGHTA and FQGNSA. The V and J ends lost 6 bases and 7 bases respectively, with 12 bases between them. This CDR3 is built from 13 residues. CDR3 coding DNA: TGTGCCAGCAGGAACCGGGGGGGTGAAAAACTGTTTTTT. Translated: CASRNRGGEKLFF.

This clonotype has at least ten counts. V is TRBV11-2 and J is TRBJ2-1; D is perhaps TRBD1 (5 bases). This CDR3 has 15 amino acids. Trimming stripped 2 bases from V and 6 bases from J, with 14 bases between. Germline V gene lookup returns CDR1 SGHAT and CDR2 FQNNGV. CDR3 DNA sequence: TGTGCCAGCAGCTTATATGGTGGAAGGGGCAATGAGCAGTTCTTC. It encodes CASSLYGGRGNEQFF. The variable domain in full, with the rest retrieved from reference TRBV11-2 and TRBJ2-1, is EAGVAQSPRYKIIEKRQSVAFWCNPISGHATLYWYQQILGQGPKLLIQFQNNGVVDDSQLPKDRFSAERLKGVDSTLKIQPAKLEDSAVYLCASSLYGGRGNEQFFGPGTRLTVL.

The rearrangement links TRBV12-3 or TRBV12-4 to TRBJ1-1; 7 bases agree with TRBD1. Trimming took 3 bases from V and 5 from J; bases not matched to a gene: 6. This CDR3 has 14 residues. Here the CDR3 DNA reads TGTGCCAGCAGTTTGCAGGGGGAGTTAACTGAAGCTTTCTTT. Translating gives CASSLQGELTEAFF.

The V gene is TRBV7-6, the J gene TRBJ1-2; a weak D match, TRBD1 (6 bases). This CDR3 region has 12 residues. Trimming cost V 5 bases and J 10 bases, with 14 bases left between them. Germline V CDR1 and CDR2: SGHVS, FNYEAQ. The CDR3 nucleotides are TGTGCCAGCAGCAGATACAGGGAGGACTACACCTTC. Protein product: CASSRYREDYTF.

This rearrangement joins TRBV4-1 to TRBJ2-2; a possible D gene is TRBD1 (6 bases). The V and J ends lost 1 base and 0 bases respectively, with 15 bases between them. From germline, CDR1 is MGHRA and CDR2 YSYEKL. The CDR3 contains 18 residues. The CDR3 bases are TGCGCCAGCAGCCAAGGGGGGTCGGGACACACGAACACCGGGGAGCTGTTTTTT. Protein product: CASSQGGSGHTNTGELFF.

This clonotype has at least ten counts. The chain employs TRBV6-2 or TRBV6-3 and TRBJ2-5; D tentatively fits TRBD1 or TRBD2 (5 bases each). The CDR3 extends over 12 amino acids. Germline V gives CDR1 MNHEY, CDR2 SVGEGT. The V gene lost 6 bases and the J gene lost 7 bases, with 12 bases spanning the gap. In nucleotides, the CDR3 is TGTGCCAGCAGCCCTGGGGGAGCGACCCAGTACTTC. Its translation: CASSPGGATQYF.

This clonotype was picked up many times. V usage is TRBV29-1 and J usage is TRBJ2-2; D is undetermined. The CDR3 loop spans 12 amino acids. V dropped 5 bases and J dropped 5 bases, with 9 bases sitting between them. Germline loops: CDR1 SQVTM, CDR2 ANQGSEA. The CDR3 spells CSVSTGTGELFF. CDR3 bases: TGCAGCGTTTCAACCGGGACCGGGGAGCTGTTTTTT.